This T cell receptor beta chain was identified during a study of blood T cell repertoires in COVID-19 (dated by TCRdb to 2020 to 2021). Regarding the research as a whole: For ImmuneRACE Cohort 3, a participant was defined as recovered based on two consecutive negative NP/OP PCR tests, clearance by a healthcare professional, or resolution of symptoms. Samples covering the acute and convalescent phases of COVID-19 were provided by collaborators in the United States, Italy and Spain. The material from the prospective study consisted of cDNA or gDNA derived from T cells, B-cell-depleted T cells, or PBMCs. Subjects who had been exposed to COVID-19, were actively infected with it, or had recovered from it provided the deeply sampled blood TCRbeta repertoires that made up the dataset. The repertoires were released in a freely available public database meant as a resource for research on the immune response to SARS-CoV-2. Samples came from the ongoing ImmuneRACE study (first 160 participants) plus 1,254 subjects from 6 global collaborators. A de-identified subject ID, COVID-19 status, age in years and sex were almost always included in the sample metadata. HLA class I and class II types, where available, came from metadata supplied by the sample provider rather than from assay-based typing.

Overall study outcomes, separate from this receptor: The amount of clinical and demographic metadata varied by source and participant and was provided uncurated.

TCRbeta CDR3 regions were amplified from genomic DNA using the immunoSEQ Assay, a bias-controlled multiplex PCR. The authors' analysis ran thus. Within the assay, amplification of reference gene primers was used to estimate how many nucleated cells each sample contained. To quantify the absolute abundance of each unique TCRbeta CDR3 rearrangement, sequence reads were collapsed and filtered. For each sample, productive Simpson clonality was calculated by taking the square root of Simpson's diversity index across productive rearrangements. This is the immuneACCESS table as TCRdb keeps it, with only in-frame sequences that have V and J called. A part of the clones is gone; compared with another copy, unresolved V genes explain less than half, and the rest is unexplained. That table furnishes V, J and clone size, whereas the DNA furnished D and trimming. In this sample the table shows some 300,000 clones, 88% of which occur a single time. Roughly 2% of the sample goes to the ten largest clones.

Germline trimming amounts to 3 bases on V and 9 bases on J, with 9 as the count of junction bases outside the gene matches. CDR1 LNHDA and CDR2 SQIVND are derived from the germline V gene (reference sequence). The CDR3 sequence holds 15 residues, the cysteine and phenylalanine included. The retained sequence is limited to the CDR3, 45 bases, with the frame set at the first base. In this sample, this clone turned up a few times. No cognate antigen has been identified for it. No much larger clone exists at a distance of one base, and base qualities are not known. Participants in the prospective study were aged about 18 to 95 years, lived in 20 to 25 United States geographic areas, and enrolled through a virtual design. To assign participants to cohorts, the prospective study relied on clinical history that participants themselves reported in a screening survey and a study questionnaire. Each participant in the prospective study had whole blood, serum and a nasopharyngeal or oropharyngeal swab collected by mobile phlebotomists. Participants in the prospective study had the option to provide additional blood draws and questionnaires over an approximately two-month period. Before DNA extraction, prospective study blood samples were shipped either frozen or at room temperature.

The rearranged segments are TRBV19 and TRBJ1-5; TRBD1 fits 9 bases in the junction. The receptor's source is a woman aged 60 to 75 in a cohort exposed to, infected with or recovered from COVID-19 (not recorded which). The sample consisted of PBMCs or T cells enriched from blood (not recorded which). In nucleotide form, the sequence is TGTGCCAGTAGTATGGAGGGGACAGGGAGGACGCCCCAGCATTTT. Translated, this gives CASSMEGTGRTPQHF.